This T cell receptor (beta chain) came from a study of blood T cell repertoires in COVID-19. In the authors' workflow: It was from reference gene primer amplification that nucleated cell counts were estimated. Clones were sequenced by immunoSEQ multiplex PCR, and TCRdb holds only the in-frame ones, with some missing. That table supplies the V and J calls and clone size; D and trimming were determined from the DNA. The data contain approximately 400,000 clones, approximately 77% of them singletons. CDR1 is MNHEY and CDR2 is SMNVEV in the germline V gene (reference sequence). Trimming removed 3 bases at V and 3 bases at J, with 12 bases between. The CDR3 consists of 14 residues. In its sample, this clone was seen a few times. The sample has other DNA sequences that encode this CDR3 too.

The V call is TRBV27, the J call TRBJ2-7; a possible D gene is TRBD1 (5 bases). Source material: peripheral blood. The clonotype originates from a human donor with acute or convalescent COVID-19. The donor label of this sample is uncertain. CDR3 DNA sequence: TGTGCCAGCAGTTTTAGCAGGGCAGACTACGAGCAGTACTTC. Translating it yields CASSFSRADYEQYF.